This is a list of T cell receptor beta chains from one sample in a study of early T cells in non-severe SARS-CoV-2 infection. Via MiXCR, TCRdb re-called the 5' RACE reads, giving one row per CDR3 protein. Among around 67,000 distinct CDR3 sequences listed, approximately 10% were seen once. This specimen consisted of whole blood, obtained at baseline. These receptors originate from an adult who was a healthcare worker with PCR-confirmed SARS-CoV-2 infection or an uninfected control (not recorded which). Each CDR3 is given with its conserved first and last residue. Each record gives: V gene, J gene, clone size, D gene, CDR3 length, CDR3 protein, CDR3 DNA. D genes are given only for firm matches. Expanded clones are given a class, and other clones once, few, many or no size at all.

TRBV5-1,TRBJ1-1,.,TRBD1,17,CASSPTTGGRTNTEAFF,TGCGCCAGCAGCCCTACTACAGGGGGCAGAACCAACACTGAAGCTTTCTTT
TRBV12-3/TRBV12-4,TRBJ1-1,few,TRBD1,15,CASRPHGTENTEAFF,TGTGCCAGCAGGCCCCATGGGACAGAGAACACTGAAGCTTTCTTT
TRBV7-2,TRBJ1-6,few,TRBD1,16,CASSLPGRGVYSPLHF,TGTGCCAGCAGCCTCCCCGGCAGGGGGGTTTATTCACCCCTCCACTTT
TRBV6-4,TRBJ2-3,.,TRBD2,15,CASSVVAGDMDTQYF,TGTGCCAGCAGTGTTGTCGCGGGAGACATGGATACGCAGTATTTT
TRBV7-9,TRBJ2-7,few,.,13,CASSLVPSHEQYF,TGTGCCAGCAGCTTAGTCCCATCACACGAGCAGTACTTC
TRBV15,TRBJ1-2,.,TRBD1,17,CATSRDAGQRANYGYTF,TGTGCCACCAGCAGAGACGCGGGACAGAGAGCTAACTATGGCTACACCTTC
TRBV7-3,TRBJ2-1,few,TRBD2,15,CASSISGRQVNEQFF,TGTGCCAGCAGCATTAGCGGGAGGCAGGTAAATGAGCAGTTCTTC
TRBV20-1,TRBJ2-3,few,.,11,CSATLTDTQYF,TGCAGTGCTACTTTAACAGATACGCAGTATTTT
TRBV20-1,TRBJ2-1,.,TRBD2,17,CSARDLGSSGGANEQFF,TGCAGTGCTAGAGATCTTGGGTCTAGCGGGGGGGCGAATGAGCAGTTCTTC
TRBV11-3,TRBJ2-1,few,.,13,CASTFRQTNEQFF,TGTGCCAGCACCTTTCGACAGACCAATGAGCAGTTCTTC
TRBV19,TRBJ2-5,.,.,14,CASTSGGGRGTQYF,TGTGCCAGTACCTCTGGGGGGGGGCGCGGAACCCAGTACTTC
TRBV12-3/TRBV12-4,TRBJ1-2,.,.,15,CASSPTVTGLYGYTF,TGTGCCAGCAGCCCAACAGTGACAGGACTCTATGGCTACACCTTC
TRBV20-1,TRBJ2-1,many,TRBD1,15,CSARGTGGSPNEQFF,TGCAGTGCTAGAGGGACAGGGGGATCACCCAATGAGCAGTTCTTC
TRBV7-6,TRBJ2-2,many,TRBD1,16,CASSPLQGSGTGELFF,TGTGCCAGCAGCCCGCTACAGGGGAGTGGGACCGGGGAGCTGTTTTTT
TRBV15,TRBJ2-3,few,.,17,CATSREMGAATTDTQYF,TGTGCCACCAGCAGAGAGATGGGTGCGGCCACCACAGATACGCAGTATTTT
TRBV5-1,TRBJ2-7,few,.,14,CASSLEAVSYEQYF,TGCGCCAGCAGCTTGGAAGCGGTGTCCTACGAGCAGTACTTC
TRBV4-2,TRBJ2-6,few,.,16,CASSQGTERGANVLTF,TGTGCCAGCAGCCAAGGGACAGAAAGAGGGGCCAACGTCCTGACTTTC